The entry below describes one T cell receptor beta chain. The antigen is not known. These data are taken from a study of cytomegalovirus exposure and HLA in healthy donors. Study context: An earlier analysis found fewer than 140 million unique TCR beta sequences from 150 million to 200 million T cells. An early data release held about 85 million unique TCRs from HLA-typed donors. Notes on the study in general: Most likely, a cluster of highly shared sequence variants arose as a sequencing artifact.

CDR3 length: 13 amino acids. CDR1 SGHTA and CDR2 FQGTGA come from the germline V gene. V was cut by 0 bases and J by 4 bases, with 4 bases left in between. Primers: 60 Vbeta forward and 13 Jbeta reverse. As handled by the study authors: Later work found around 80 million unique TCR beta chains, with about 10 million shared. Using immunoSEQ multiplex PCR, the repertoire was profiled, and TCRdb retains in-frame clones only, with some absent. V, J and clone size were drawn from that table, and D and trimming were deduced from the DNA. The sample shows under 250,000 clones, about 81% of them seen only once.

The chain combines TRBV7-3 with TRBJ1-5, with no clear D. The sequence was collected from a woman between 40 and 55 years old in good health and CMV-seronegative. Sequenced: PBMCs. CDR3 residues: CASSLTQNQPQHF. CDR3 bases: TGTGCCAGCAGCTTAACCCAGAATCAGCCCCAGCATTTT.